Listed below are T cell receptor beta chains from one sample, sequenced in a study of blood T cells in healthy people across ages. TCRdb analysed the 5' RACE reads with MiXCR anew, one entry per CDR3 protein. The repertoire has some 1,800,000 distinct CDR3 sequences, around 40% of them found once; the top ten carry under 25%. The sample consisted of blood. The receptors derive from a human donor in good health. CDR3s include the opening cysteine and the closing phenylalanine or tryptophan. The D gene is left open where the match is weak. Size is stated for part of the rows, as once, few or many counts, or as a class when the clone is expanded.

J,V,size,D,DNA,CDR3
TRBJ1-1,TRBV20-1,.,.,TGCAGTGCTAGAGATCGGACTGAAGCTTTCTTT,CSARDRTEAFF
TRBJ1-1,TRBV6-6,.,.,TGTGCCAGCAGTTTCCGTCCGGGGACCATGAGCACTGAAGCTTTCTTT,CASSFRPGTMSTEAFF
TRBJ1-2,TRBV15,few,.,TGTGCCACCAGCAGAGCTGTACTAAACTATGGCTACACCTTC,CATSRAVLNYGYTF
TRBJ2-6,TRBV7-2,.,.,TGTGCCAGCAGCTTATGGCTTCGGGGGACACCCGGGGCCAACGTCCTGACTTTC,CASSLWLRGTPGANVLTF
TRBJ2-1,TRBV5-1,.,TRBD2,TGCGCCAGCAGCTTGGCCAGCGGGGGGCAATACAATGAGCAGTTCTTC,CASSLASGGQYNEQFF
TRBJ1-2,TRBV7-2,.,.,TGTGCCAGCAGCCAGAGTACTCTCAACTATGGCTACACCTTC,CASSQSTLNYGYTF
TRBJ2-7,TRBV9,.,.,TGTGCCAGCAGCGTAGGCGGGGACCTCATCTACGAGCAGTACTTC,CASSVGGDLIYEQYF
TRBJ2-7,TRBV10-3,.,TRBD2,TGTGCCATCAGTGGGGGGGGGGACTGGGGATCCTACGAGCAGTACTTC,CAISGGGDWGSYEQYF
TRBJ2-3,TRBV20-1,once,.,TGCAGTGCGCCCGGGACTTCTAACACAGATACGCAGTATTTT,CSAPGTSNTDTQYF
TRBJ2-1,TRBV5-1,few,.,TGCGCCAGCAGCTTGCTACAGGGTGAGGTGAATGAGCAGTTCTTC,CASSLLQGEVNEQFF
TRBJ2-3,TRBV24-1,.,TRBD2,TGTGCCACCAGTGTGAACACGGGAGGTACGCAGTATTTT,CATSVNTGGTQYF
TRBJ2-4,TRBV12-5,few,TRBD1,TGTGCTAGTGGTTCGGGACAGGGCCTATTAAACATTCAGTACTTC,CASGSGQGLLNIQYF
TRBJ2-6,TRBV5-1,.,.,TGCGCCAGCAGCATCCGGGACTCCGGACCCTCTGGGGCCAACGTCCTGACTTTC,CASSIRDSGPSGANVLTF
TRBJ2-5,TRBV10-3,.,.,TGTGCCGGTGCGTGGGCTAGCGACGATGAGCAGTACTTC,CAGAWASDDEQYF
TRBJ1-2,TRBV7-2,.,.,TGTGCCAGCAGCTCAAGACAGGCAAACTATGGCTACACCTTC,CASSSRQANYGYTF
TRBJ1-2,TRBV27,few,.,TGTGCCAGCAGTCGCATCCGGGACACCCTCTATGGCTACACCTTC,CASSRIRDTLYGYTF
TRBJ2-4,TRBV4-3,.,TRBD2,TGCGCCAGCAGCCGGCTCTTGGGGGGGGTCGGTGAGCAGTACTTC,CASSRLLGGVGEQYF
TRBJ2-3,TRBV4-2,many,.,TGTGCCAGCAGCCTCGGACTGATCACAGATACGCAGTATTTT,CASSLGLITDTQYF
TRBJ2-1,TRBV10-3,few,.,TGTGCCATCAGGAACGACGACGACAATGAGCAGTTCTTC,CAIRNDDDNEQFF
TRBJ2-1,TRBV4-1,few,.,TGCGCCAGCACCCAACAAAGAGACAGTGAGCAGTTCTTC,CASTQQRDSEQFF
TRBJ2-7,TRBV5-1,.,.,TGCGCCAGCAGGTTGGTGACAGGTACCTACGAGCAGTACTTC,CASRLVTGTYEQYF
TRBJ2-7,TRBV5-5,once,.,TGTGCCAGCAAACGGGACATCTTTTTCTACGAGCAGTACTTC,CASKRDIFFYEQYF
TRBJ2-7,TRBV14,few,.,TGTGCCAGCAGCCAAGACAGGGCTAGCTCCTACGAGCAGTACTTC,CASSQDRASSYEQYF
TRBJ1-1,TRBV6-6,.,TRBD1,TGTGCCAGCACGGGGGGCAGGGGGAGACGTAACACTGAAGCCTTCTTT,CASTGGRGRRNTEAFF
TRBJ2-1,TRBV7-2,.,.,TGTGCCAGCAGCTTAGGGACTATAGGGGATGAGCAGTTCTTC,CASSLGTIGDEQFF
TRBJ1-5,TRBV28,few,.,TGTGCCAGCAGGCTCGGGACTCGCAGGGATCAGCCCCAGCATTTT,CASRLGTRRDQPQHF
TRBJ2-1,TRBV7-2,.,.,TGTGCCAGCAGCCCGCAGCCCCCACTCGTTCAACATGAGCAGTTCTTC,CASSPQPPLVQHEQFF
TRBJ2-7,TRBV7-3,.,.,TGTGCCAGCAGCGCCCTGTACCTTAGCAGCTCCTACAATGAGCAGTACTTC,CASSALYLSSSYNEQYF
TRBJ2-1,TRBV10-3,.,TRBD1,TGTGCCATCAGTGAGTTAACAGGGGCGGGCAATGAGCAGTTCTTC,CAISELTGAGNEQFF
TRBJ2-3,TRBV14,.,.,TGTGCCAGCAGCCAAGGATGGACGCAGTATTTT,CASSQGWTQYF
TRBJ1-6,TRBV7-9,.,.,TGTGCCAGCAGCTCCGGGACGGGGAATTCACCCCTCCACTTT,CASSSGTGNSPLHF
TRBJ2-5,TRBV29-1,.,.,TGCAGCGTGGAGCCCGGGACGCAGGAGACCCAGTACTTC,CSVEPGTQETQYF
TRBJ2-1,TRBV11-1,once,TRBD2,TGTGCCAGCAGTTCCCTGACTAGCCCGAATGAGCAGTTCTTC,CASSSLTSPNEQFF
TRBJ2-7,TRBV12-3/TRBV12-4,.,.,TGTGCCAGCACTGCGTCGGGCCCCTGGTACGAGCAGTACTTC,CASTASGPWYEQYF
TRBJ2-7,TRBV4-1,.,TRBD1,TGCGCCAGCAGCCAAAGGATCGGGACAGGACGGGCCAGGAGCTCCTACGAGCAGTACTTC,CASSQRIGTGRARSSYEQYF
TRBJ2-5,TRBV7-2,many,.,TGTGCCAGCAGCACGGGACGGGAGACCCAGTACTTC,CASSTGRETQYF
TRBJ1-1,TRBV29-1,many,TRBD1,TGCAGCGTTGGGGGACAGGGTTGGAACACTGAAGCTTTCTTT,CSVGGQGWNTEAFF
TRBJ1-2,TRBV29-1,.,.,TGCAGCGTTGAGGGCTGGGGGCAGGATGAGTATGGCTACACCTTC,CSVEGWGQDEYGYTF
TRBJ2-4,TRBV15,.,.,TGTGCCACCAGCAGGGGAGCAGGAGAAGTTGATGAGCAGTACTTC,CATSRGAGEVDEQYF
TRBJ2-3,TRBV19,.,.,TGTGCCAGTGGCCACGGGGGCAGGACAGATACGCAGTATTTT,CASGHGGRTDTQYF
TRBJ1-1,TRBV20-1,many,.,TGCAGTGCTAGAGAAGGACAAGCCCTACAAGCTTTCTTT,CSAREGQALQAFF
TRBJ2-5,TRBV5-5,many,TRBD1,TGTGCCAGCAGCGAGGGACAGTACCAAGAGACCCAGTACTTC,CASSEGQYQETQYF
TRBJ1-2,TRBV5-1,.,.,TGCGCCAGCAGCTTGGGGTTACGGACAGAATACTATGGCTACACCTTC,CASSLGLRTEYYGYTF
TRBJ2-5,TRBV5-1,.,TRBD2,TGCGCCAGCAGCTTGGAGAGCGGGGGGACCCAGTACTTC,CASSLESGGTQYF
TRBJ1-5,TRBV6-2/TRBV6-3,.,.,TGTGCCAGCACGGACAGATATCAGCCCCAGCATTTT,CASTDRYQPQHF
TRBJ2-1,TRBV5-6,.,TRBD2,TGTGCCAGCACAAACCTGGCGGGGGCCTACAATGAGCAGTTCTTC,CASTNLAGAYNEQFF
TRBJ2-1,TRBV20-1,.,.,TGCAGTGCTAGTAGGGCGGAGGAGCAGTTCTTC,CSASRAEEQFF
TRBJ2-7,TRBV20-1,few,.,TGCAGTGCTAGAGACCCTTACAGGGCAGCAGGTTCTGAGCAGTACTTC,CSARDPYRAAGSEQYF
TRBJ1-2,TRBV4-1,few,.,TGCGCCAGCATGGGACTCATGGGCAATGGCTACACCTTC,CASMGLMGNGYTF
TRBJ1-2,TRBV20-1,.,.,TGCAGTGCCCGAGGGGACCTGGTGGCTAACTATGGCTACACCTTC,CSARGDLVANYGYTF
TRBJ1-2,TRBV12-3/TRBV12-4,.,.,TGTGCCAGCAGTTTAGGGGCCGCGGGGGGCGAACGCTATGGCTACACCTTC,CASSLGAAGGERYGYTF
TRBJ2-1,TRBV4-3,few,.,TGCGCCAGCAGCCAGGGGCCTACTATAGGTTACAATGAGCAGTTCTTC,CASSQGPTIGYNEQFF
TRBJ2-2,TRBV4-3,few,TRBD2,TGCGCCAGCAGCCAAGATCGTCTAGCGGGGGGGTTCGGGGAGCTGTTTTTT,CASSQDRLAGGFGELFF
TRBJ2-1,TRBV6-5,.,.,TGTGCCAGCAGTTATCTCGGGCCCCGGAATGAGCAGTTCTTC,CASSYLGPRNEQFF
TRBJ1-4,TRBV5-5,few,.,TGTGCCACCCCGACGAGCGAAAAACTGTTTTTT,CATPTSEKLFF
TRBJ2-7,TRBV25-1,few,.,TGTGCCAGCAGTGCTCCGTCACGATCCTACGAGCAGTACTTC,CASSAPSRSYEQYF
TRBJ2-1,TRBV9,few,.,TGTGCCAGCAGCGTAGAAGGCAGAGTCCCCAATGAGCAGTTCTTC,CASSVEGRVPNEQFF
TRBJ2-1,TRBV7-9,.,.,TGTGCCAGCAGCAGAGACAGGGCGGGATACAATGAGCAGTTCTTC,CASSRDRAGYNEQFF
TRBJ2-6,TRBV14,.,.,TGTGCCAGCAGCCAATTTGGGACTGGGGCCAACGTCCTGACTTTC,CASSQFGTGANVLTF